This passage covers 15 T cell receptor beta chains from one sample sequenced in a study of OX40 agonist ivuxolimab in advanced cancers. Generated by immunoSEQ multiplex PCR, the TCRdb table keeps only in-frame clones and is missing some. The sample has approximately 69,000 clones, 80% to 90% seen once. This sample comprised CD4+ or CD8+ T cells sorted from blood, obtained in a trial of the OX40 agonist ivuxolimab. These receptors were collected from an adult with an advanced solid tumor such as melanoma, head and neck, liver or kidney cancer.

The rearrangement uses TRBV5-1 and TRBJ1-5; 9 nucleotides align to TRBD1. The germline gives CDR1 SGHRS, CDR2 YFSETQ. The CDR3 sequence is 15 residues long. With V trimmed by 5 bases and J by 5 bases, 8 bases remained unmatched. CDR3 protein: CASRLGQGQYQPQHF. In DNA form, the CDR3 reads TGCGCCAGCAGACTTGGACAGGGGCAATATCAGCCCCAGCATTTT.

The chain carries TRBV5-1 and TRBJ1-4; D remains unclear. The V gene lost 4 bases and the J gene lost 4 bases, with 11 bases spanning the gap. Germline V gene data show CDR1 as SGHRS and CDR2 as YFSETQ. CDR3 length: 14 residues. The CDR3 region is CASSPVVGNEKLFF. Written as DNA, the CDR3 is TGCGCCAGCAGCCCGGTGGTGGGTAATGAAAAACTGTTTTTT.

V usage is TRBV19 and J usage is TRBJ2-3, with D unclear. This CDR3 region has 13 residues. Between the trimmed V and J ends, which lost 5 bases and 1 base, there was a span of 7 bases. Germline-derived CDR1 and CDR2 are LNHDA and SQIVND (reference sequence). CDR3 amino acids: CASSPAGTDTQYF. The DNA of the CDR3 is TGTGCCAGTAGTCCGGCAGGCACAGATACGCAGTATTTT. Full variable domain (missing parts from reference TRBV19 and TRBJ2-3): DGGITQSPKYLFRKEGQNVTLSCEQNLNHDAMYWYRQDPGQGLRLIYYSQIVNDFQKGDIAEGYSVSREKKESFPLTVTSAQKNPTAFYLCASSPAGTDTQYFGPGTRLTVL.

The V call is TRBV5-6, the J call TRBJ1-1; 9 nucleotides align to TRBD1. Germline CDR1 is SGHDT and CDR2 is YYEEEE. The junction had 8 bases not matched to a gene; V was cut back by 0 bases and J by 5 bases. The CDR3 consists of 16 residues. The CDR3 coding sequence is TGTGCCAGCAGCTTGGTTGGGACAGGGAAAGGGACTGAAGCTTTCTTT. Protein sequence: CASSLVGTGKGTEAFF. Looking up the rest from reference TRBV5-6 and TRBJ1-1 gives the full variable domain: DAGVTQSPTHLIKTRGQQVTLRCSPKSGHDTVSWYQQALGQGPQFIFQYYEEEERQRGNFPDRFSGHQFPNYSSELNVNALLLGDSALYLCASSLVGTGKGTEAFFGQGTRLTVV.

The V gene is TRBV11-2, the J gene TRBJ2-5; 8 nucleotides match TRBD2. CDR3 size: 15 residues. J was trimmed by 2 bases and V by 5 bases; bases with no gene match: 7. Germline CDR1 reads SGHAT; CDR2 reads FQNNGV. The CDR3 bases are TGTGCCAGCAGCCCTGGAGCGGGGGCACAAGAGACCCAGTACTTC. This translates into CASSPGAGAQETQYF.

The chain couples TRBV2 to TRBJ2-7, with D possibly being TRBD2 (5 bases). This CDR3 region has 13 residues. With 4 bases removed from V and 6 bases from J, the gap between germline ends came to 13 bases. CDR1 and CDR2 (germline): SNHLY, FYNNEI. Here the CDR3 reads CASSGGFLGEQYF. DNA of the CDR3: TGTGCCAGCAGTGGAGGGTTCTTGGGCGAGCAGTACTTC. Full variable domain (remainder filled in from reference TRBV2 and TRBJ2-7): EPEVTQTPSHQVTQMGQEVILRCVPISNHLYFYWYRQILGQKVEFLVSFYNNEISEKSEIFDDQFSVERPDGSNFTLKIRSTKLEDSAMYFCASSGGFLGEQYFGPGTRLTVT.

This clone showed up just once. The genes are TRBV11-2 and TRBJ2-7; perhaps TRBD2 as D (5 bases). The CDR3 sequence is 14 residues long. Per germline, CDR1 SGHAT and CDR2 FQNNGV. Between the trimmed V and J ends, which lost 7 bases and 1 base, there was a span of 14 bases. The CDR3 DNA sequence: TGTGCCAGCACTCTAGGCCGGGGATCCTACGAGCAGTACTTC. Protein sequence: CASTLGRGSYEQYF.

This chain links TRBV9 with TRBJ2-6; D remains unclear. From germline, CDR1 is SGDLS and CDR2 YYNGEE. The V end was cut by 6 bases, the J end by 2 bases, with 9 bases between. This CDR3 is 14 amino acids long. DNA for the CDR3: TGTGCCAGCAAGGTCGGACCTGGGGCCAACGTCCTGACTTTC. As protein: CASKVGPGANVLTF.

J is TRBJ2-3 and V is TRBV18; D gene uncertain. This CDR3 has 15 residues. Germline V gives CDR1 KGHSH, CDR2 LQKENI. V lost 0 bases, J lost 6 bases, and 13 bases lay in between. The CDR3 DNA reads as TGTGCCAGCTCACCACCGAGCCAGGCCGAGGATACGCAGTATTTT. Translating gives CASSPPSQAEDTQYF.

This clone was detected a few times. DNA of the CDR3: TGCGCCAGCAGCTTTATACAGGGTTCGGCCACCGGGGAGCTGTTTTTT. Translating it yields CASSFIQGSATGELFF. This chain connects TRBV4-3 to TRBJ2-2; D perhaps matches TRBD1 (6 bases). Germline CDR1 LGHNA, CDR2 YSLEER. This CDR3 is 16 amino acids long. The V end lost 5 bases, the J end lost 4 bases, and 17 bases lay between the germline ends.

The chain recombines TRBV9 with TRBJ2-2; TRBD1 might be the D (6 bases). In germline, CDR1 is SGDLS, CDR2 YYNGEE. This CDR3 region has 13 residues. V was pared by 3 bases and J by 7 bases, with 10 bases between. Here the CDR3 reads CASSATGIGELFF. The CDR3 DNA follows: TGTGCCAGCAGCGCCACAGGGATCGGGGAGCTGTTTTTT.

The count of this clone is one. This sequence joins TRBV4-1 and TRBJ2-4; 9 bases line up with TRBD1. The germline gives CDR1 MGHRA, CDR2 YSYEKL. This CDR3 has 15 amino acids. V shed 3 bases, J shed 3 bases, and the junction held 3 bases outside the gene matches. CDR3 DNA: TGCGCCAGCAGCCATCCGGGACAGGGCAAAAACATTCAGTACTTC. It codes for CASSHPGQGKNIQYF.

The chain carries TRBV4-1 and TRBJ1-5; the match to TRBD1 covers 9 bases. The CDR3 length is 16 residues. The germline CDR1 and CDR2 sequences are MGHRA and YSYEKL. V trimming: 2 bases; J trimming: 5 bases; junction bases outside the gene matches: 7. The CDR3 loop is CASSQSGTGNHQPQHF. CDR3 nucleotide sequence: TGCGCCAGCAGCCAAAGCGGGACAGGGAATCATCAGCCCCAGCATTTT.

The rearrangement joins TRBV30 to TRBJ1-5; no clear D. Germline V CDR1 and CDR2: GTSNPN, SVGIG (reference sequence). This CDR3 contains 13 residues. With 5 bases removed from V and 2 bases from J, the gap between germline ends came to 10 bases. CDR3 nucleotide sequence: TGTGCCTGGGGAAGGTTGGGCAATCAGCCCCAGCATTTT. Protein product: CAWGRLGNQPQHF.

The rearrangement joins TRBV25-1 to TRBJ1-2, with 9 nucleotides matching TRBD1. The V gene's germline CDR1 is MGHDK and CDR2 SYGVNS. The trim removed 6 bases at V and 2 bases at J, leaving 4 bases unmatched. The CDR3 spans 14 residues. The CDR3 region has the DNA TGTGCCAGCAGGGCGGGACAGGGAAACTATGGCTACACCTTC. This sequence encodes CASRAGQGNYGYTF.